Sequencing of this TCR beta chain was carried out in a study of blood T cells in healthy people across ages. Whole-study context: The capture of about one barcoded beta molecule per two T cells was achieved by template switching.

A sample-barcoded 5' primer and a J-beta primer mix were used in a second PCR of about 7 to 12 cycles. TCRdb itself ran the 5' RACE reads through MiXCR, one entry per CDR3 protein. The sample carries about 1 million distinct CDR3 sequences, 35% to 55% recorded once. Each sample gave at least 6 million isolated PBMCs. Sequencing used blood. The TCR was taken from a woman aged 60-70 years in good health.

Written as DNA, the CDR3 is TGTGCCAGCAGCAAATTGGAAGGGATGGGGTCCTACAATGAGCAGTTCTTC. Protein: CASSKLEGMGSYNEQFF. J is TRBJ2-1 and V is TRBV21-1. TRBV21-1 is annotated as a pseudogene. CDR3 length: 17 residues.